One sample yielded the 8 T cell receptor beta chains listed below, sequenced in a study of blood T cells in healthy people across ages. Primed by a sample-barcoded 5' primer and a J-beta primer mix, a second PCR proceeded for roughly 7 to 12 cycles. TCRdb ran MiXCR on the 5' RACE reads and lists one entry per CDR3 protein. The top ten clones hold about 3% of a sample with more than 650,000 distinct CDR3 sequences, approximately 24% of them seen once. The sample was also reused in another study, on T cells of mothers and their children.

Sequencing input: blood. These receptors were taken from a boy aged 10-17 years in good health.

V usage is TRBV27 and J usage is TRBJ2-1, with D maybe TRBD1 (6 bases). The J call is doubtful: the DNA matches TRBJ2-5 better. The CDR3 runs to 13 residues. Germline lookup yields CDR1 MNHEY and CDR2 SMNVEV (reference sequence). The CDR3 protein is CASSIPGAETQYF. The CDR3 bases are TGTGCCAGCAGTATCCCAGGGGCTGAGACCCAGTACTTC.

Comments on this clonotype: One end of the junction fails to match germline, which may point to a read error. The J gene is TRBJ1-1, the V gene TRBV10-2; D ambiguous. Looked up from germline, CDR1 is WSHSY and CDR2 is SAAADI. The CDR3 totals 12 residues. Here the CDR3 DNA reads TGCGCCAGCAGTGAGGCGAACGCTGAAGCTTTCTTT. As protein: CASSEANAEAFF.

The V gene is TRBV5-1, the J gene TRBJ2-7; the D is unclear. This CDR3 contains 15 residues. CDR1 and CDR2 from the germline V gene are SGHRS and YFSETQ. The V end was cut by 3 bases, the J end by 0 bases, with 13 bases between. The CDR3 DNA is TGCGCCAGCAGCTGGAAGGACGGAAGCTCCTACGAGCAGTACTTC. This encodes CASSWKDGSSYEQYF.

This clonotype has a handful of counts. CDR3 DNA sequence: TGTGCCAGCAGCCCATTGTCTTCGGGCAATCAGCCCCAGCATTTT. It is translated as CASSPLSSGNQPQHF. The gene calls are TRBV12-3 or TRBV12-4 and TRBJ1-5; D is unclear. CDR3 length: 15 amino acids. Trimming shortened V by 6 bases and J by 2 bases, and 14 bases separated the two germline ends.

The chain carries TRBV7-2 and TRBJ1-5; D might be TRBD1 (5 bases). Looked up from germline, CDR1 is SGHTA and CDR2 is FQGNSA. The ends were cut back, 6 bases at V and 3 bases at J, with 12 bases in the middle. This CDR3 is built from 14 residues. The CDR3 nucleotides read TGTGCCAGCAGGGGCCGACAGTACAATCAGCCCCAGCATTTT. Protein product: CASRGRQYNQPQHF.

The sample holds a few counts of this clonotype. The chain recombines TRBV15 with TRBJ2-7; D tentatively reads TRBD1 or TRBD2 (5 bases each). The CDR3 extends over 13 amino acids. The V gene lost 8 bases and the J gene lost 0 bases, with 11 bases spanning the gap. The germline V gene encodes CDR1 LNHNV and CDR2 YYDKDF (reference sequence). The CDR3 protein is CATGTAVSYEQYF. DNA of the CDR3: TGTGCCACCGGGACCGCCGTCTCCTACGAGCAGTACTTC. The full variable domain, its missing parts supplied by reference TRBV15 and TRBJ2-7, is DAMVIQNPRYQVTQFGKPVTLSCSQTLNHNVMYWYQQKSSQAPKLLFHYYDKDFNNEADTPDNFQSRRPNTSFCFLDIRSPGLGDTAMYLCATGTAVSYEQYFGPGTRLTVT.

This clonotype was observed a handful of times. The chain links TRBV10-3 to TRBJ2-1; 7 bases are shared with TRBD2. The J segment lost 7 bases and the V segment lost 3 bases, leaving 6 bases of the junction unmatched. This CDR3 is 14 amino acids long. CDR1 and CDR2 from the germline V gene are ENHRY and SYGVKD. CDR3 amino acids: CAISDGLVGNEQFF. In nucleotides, the CDR3 is TGTGCCATCAGTGATGGACTAGTGGGGAATGAGCAGTTCTTC.

The chain joins TRBV7-3 to TRBJ1-1, with D possibly matching TRBD1 (5 bases). Per the germline V gene, CDR1 is SGHTA and CDR2 is FQGTGA. The CDR3 consists of 13 residues. The V end was cut by 5 bases, the J end by 3 bases, with 10 bases between. The CDR3 protein is CASSPVGDTEAFF. The CDR3 DNA reads as TGTGCCAGCAGCCCGGTGGGGGACACTGAAGCTTTCTTT.